This T cell receptor (beta chain) was recorded in a study of stem cell transplantation in POMP-related autoinflammatory disease. Germline assignment: CDR1 KGHDR and CDR2 SFDVKD. Trimming cost V 1 base and J 1 base, with 6 bases left between them. This CDR3 contains 14 residues. Method: immunoSEQ multiplex PCR; TCRdb's copy keeps in-frame clones and lacks some. This table has tens of thousands of clones, roughly 93% appearing once. The rearrangement links TRBV24-1 to TRBJ2-5; D is unresolved. The sequencing used CD4+ T cells from PBMCs, collected after stem cell transplantation. The TCR was taken from a human patient with POMP-related autoinflammation and immune dysregulation (PRAID). Some of these T cells may belong to the graft donor. The CDR3 is CATSDFGTQETQYF. CDR3 coding DNA: TGTGCCACCAGTGATTTCGGCACCCAAGAGACCCAGTACTTC.